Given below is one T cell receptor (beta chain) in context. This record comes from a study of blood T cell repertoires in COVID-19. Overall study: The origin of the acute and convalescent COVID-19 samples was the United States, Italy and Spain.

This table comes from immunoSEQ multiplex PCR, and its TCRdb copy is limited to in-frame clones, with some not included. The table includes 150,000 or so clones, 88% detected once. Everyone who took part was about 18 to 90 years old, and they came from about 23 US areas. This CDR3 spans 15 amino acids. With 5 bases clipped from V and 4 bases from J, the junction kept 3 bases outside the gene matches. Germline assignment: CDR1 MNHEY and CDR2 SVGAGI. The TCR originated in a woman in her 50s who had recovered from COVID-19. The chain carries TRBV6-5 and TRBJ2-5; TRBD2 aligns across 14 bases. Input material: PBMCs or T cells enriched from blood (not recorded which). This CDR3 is CASSLGTSGGETQYF. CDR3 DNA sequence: TGTGCCAGCAGTCTTGGGACTAGCGGGGGAGAGACCCAGTACTTC.